The clone carrying this TCR beta chain was counted at least ten times. Its antigen is still unknown. The sample is drawn from a study of T-cell reconstitution after alpha-beta-depleted transplantation in children. This CDR3 has 13 residues. The germline V and J ends were trimmed by 8 bases and 5 bases, with 15 bases remaining between them. Germline V gives CDR1 WSHSY, CDR2 SAAADI. Findings of the study overall: Where alpha-beta T cells came from about two months after transplant was reportedly several hundred expanded graft clones. The main origin of T-cell counts and diversity one year after transplant was newly produced T cells.

During its preparation, the TCRbeta library received unique molecular identifiers. TCRdb analysed the PCR reads with MiXCR anew, one entry per CDR3 protein. The data contain around 450,000 distinct CDR3 sequences, around 16% of them seen just once; the ten biggest clones take up 29%. The starting material was PBMCs, mostly from graft donor cells, obtained 360 days after TCRalphabeta/CD19-depleted stem cell transplant. The TCR originated in a boy in the first two years of life who had a stem cell transplant for Wiskott-Aldrich syndrome, so the T cells may come from the graft donor. This chain links TRBV10-2 with TRBJ2-5, with D possibly being TRBD2 (6 bases). CDR3 DNA sequence: TGCGCCAGCTTGCGGGAAAACTCGGAGACCCAGTACTTC. Translated: CASLRENSETQYF.